This T cell receptor (beta chain) is from a study of cytomegalovirus exposure and HLA in healthy donors. Note on this clone: Its antigen is unidentified.

Whole-study findings and limits: In a later analysis, across HLA loci, associated TCR counts were highest for DRB1, lowest for HLA-C. TCR beta chains numbering 150 to 200 were designated cytomegalovirus-associated. The number of N-insertions in an Asian-associated ancestry cluster was reportedly below the 666-donor mean in a later analysis.

V dropped 6 bases and J dropped 7; count of bases not matched to a gene: 10. CDR1 is MDHEN and CDR2 is SYDVKM in the germline V gene. CDR3 length equals 15 residues. Use of 60 Vbeta and 13 Jbeta primers characterized the PCR. Profiled with immunoSEQ multiplex PCR; TCRdb holds only in-frame clones, not every one. The sample yields 110,000 or so clones, 70% to 80% seen once. The clonotype comes from a woman between 50 and 59 years old in good health and CMV-seropositive. Source material: PBMCs. The chain links TRBV28 to TRBJ2-2, with TRBD2 matching 8 bases. CDR3: CASRVSGSHGGELFF. CDR3 nucleotide sequence: TGTGCCAGCAGAGTAAGCGGGAGCCATGGCGGGGAGCTGTTTTTT.